This T cell receptor beta chain derives from a study of blood T cell repertoires in COVID-19. Study summary: T cells, B-cell-depleted T cells, or PBMCs provided the cDNA or gDNA that served as material.

Germline V gene data show CDR1 as KGHSH and CDR2 as LQKENI. The length of the CDR3 is 15 residues. Trimming cost V 3 bases and J 3 bases; bases outside gene matches: 1. Method: immunoSEQ multiplex PCR; TCRdb's copy keeps in-frame clones and lacks some. The sample records some 250,000 clones, about 91% being singletons. Recruitment covered 20 to 25 US areas and drew participants whose ages spanned about 18 to 100 years. The receptor comes from a human donor in a cohort exposed to, infected with or recovered from COVID-19 (not recorded which). The donor label of this sample is uncertain. The chain uses TRBV18 and TRBJ1-4; TRBD1 aligns across 10 bases. The sequenced material came from PBMCs or T cells enriched from blood (not recorded which). This CDR3 is CASSPGTGANEKLFF. The CDR3 nucleotides read TGTGCCAGCTCACCTGGGACAGGGGCTAATGAAAAACTGTTTTTT.